This T cell receptor beta chain was identified in a study of graft-versus-host responses after intestinal transplantation. At the level of the study: Each patient got anti-thymocyte globulin induction, then tacrolimus and steroids for about 3 years.

Germline V gene lookup returns CDR1 SGHVS and CDR2 FNYEAQ. The CDR3 is made up of 14 amino acids. V was pared by 1 base and J by 6 bases, with 12 bases between. Responders (about 200,000, CFSE-labeled) were co-plated with about 200,000 irradiated, violet-dye-labeled stimulators. CD3+CD4+ and CD3+CD8+ responders that were proliferating and CFSE-low were sorted post-reaction. Libraries were prepared by immunoSEQ multiplex PCR; TCRdb keeps only in-frame clonotypes and omits some of them. Of about 9,000 clones listed, about a quarter are singletons. General study points: Declines in HvG clones occurring early post-transplant were associated with peak circulating GvH clone levels.

The sequence was collected from a human patient who was an organ donor for intestinal transplantation. The chain couples TRBV7-6 to TRBJ1-1, with D unresolved. Sequenced here: alloreactive CD8+ T cells from a mixed lymphocyte reaction culture, sampled before transplantation. Subset given: CFSE-low proliferating T cells sorted from roughly 6-day pre-transplant mixed lymphocyte reaction (GvH or HvG direction). DNA of the CDR3: TGTGCCAGCAGCTTAGGGTGGGCGGCGGCTGAAGCTTTCTTT. Translated: CASSLGWAAAEAFF.